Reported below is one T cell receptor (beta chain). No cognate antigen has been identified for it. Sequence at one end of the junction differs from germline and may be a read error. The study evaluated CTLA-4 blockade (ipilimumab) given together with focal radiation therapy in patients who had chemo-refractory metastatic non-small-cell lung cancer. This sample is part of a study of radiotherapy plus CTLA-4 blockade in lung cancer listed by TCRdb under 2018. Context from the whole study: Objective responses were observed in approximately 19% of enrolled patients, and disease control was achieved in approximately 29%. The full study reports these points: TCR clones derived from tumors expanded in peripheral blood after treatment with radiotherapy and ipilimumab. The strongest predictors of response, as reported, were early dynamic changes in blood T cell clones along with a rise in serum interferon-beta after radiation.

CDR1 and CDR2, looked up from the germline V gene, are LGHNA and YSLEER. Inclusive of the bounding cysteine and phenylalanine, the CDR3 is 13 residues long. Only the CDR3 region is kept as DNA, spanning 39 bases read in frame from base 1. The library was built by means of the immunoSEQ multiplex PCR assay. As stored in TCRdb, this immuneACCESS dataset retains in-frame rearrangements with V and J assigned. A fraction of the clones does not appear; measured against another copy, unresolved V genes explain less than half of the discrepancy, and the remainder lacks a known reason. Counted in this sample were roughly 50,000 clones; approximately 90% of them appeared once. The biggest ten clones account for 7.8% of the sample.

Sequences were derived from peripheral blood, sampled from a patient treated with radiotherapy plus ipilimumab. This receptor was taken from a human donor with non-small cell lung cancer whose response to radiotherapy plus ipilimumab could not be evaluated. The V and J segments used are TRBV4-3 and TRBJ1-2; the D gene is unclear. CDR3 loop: CASSQEGGPFRNF. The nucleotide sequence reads TGCGCCAGCAGCCAAGAGGGAGGTCCTTTTAGGAACTTC.